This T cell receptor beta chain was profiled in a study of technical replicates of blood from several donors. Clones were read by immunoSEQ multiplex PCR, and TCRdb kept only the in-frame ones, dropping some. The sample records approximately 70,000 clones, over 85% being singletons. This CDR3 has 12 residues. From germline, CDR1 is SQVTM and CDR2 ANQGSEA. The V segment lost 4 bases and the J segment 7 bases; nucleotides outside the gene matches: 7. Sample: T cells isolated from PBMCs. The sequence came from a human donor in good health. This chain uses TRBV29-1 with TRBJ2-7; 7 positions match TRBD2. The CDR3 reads CSVGGGSGEQYF. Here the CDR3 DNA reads TGCAGCGTTGGGGGGGGAAGCGGGGAGCAGTACTTC.